These 21 T cell receptor beta chains share one sample of origin, sequenced in a study of identifying expanded T cells in peripheral blood. Repertoires were generated with immunoSEQ multiplex PCR, while TCRdb's copy carries only in-frame clones and drops some. The table shows approximately 130,000 clones, with around nine tenths occurring only once. Material for sequencing was blood. The receptors stem from a person between 18 and 70 years old in good health.

V and J are TRBV11-2 and TRBJ1-6; D remains ambiguous. Trimming left V 5 bases short and J 0 bases short, with 5 bases between. Per the germline V gene, CDR1 is SGHAT and CDR2 is FQNNGV. The CDR3 contains 14 residues. The CDR3 loop is CASSPSSYNSPLHF. The CDR3, as DNA: TGTGCCAGCAGCCCGAGCTCCTATAATTCACCCCTCCACTTT.

The V call is TRBV6-1, the J call TRBJ1-2, with a tentative D call TRBD1 (5 bases). V was trimmed by 2 bases and J by 3 bases, leaving 13 bases between them. The CDR3 has 15 residues. Per the germline V gene, CDR1 is MNHNS and CDR2 is SASEGT. The DNA for the CDR3 is TGTGCCAGCAGTGAATGGGGCAGGGAGGACTATGGCTACACCTTC. It translates to CASSEWGREDYGYTF.

This clone showed up just a few times. The J gene is TRBJ1-5, the V gene TRBV7-9; D not certain. V lost 1 base, J lost 0 bases, and 7 bases lay in between. Germline V gives CDR1 SEHNR, CDR2 FQNEAQ (reference sequence). This CDR3 has 15 residues. CDR3 bases: TGTGCCAGCAGCTTAGACAAGTATAGCAATCAGCCCCAGCATTTT. It codes for CASSLDKYSNQPQHF.

The CDR3 DNA reads as TGTGCCAGCAAGGAGGGTCATAGCGGACCGCCAGAGACCCAGTACTTC. It yields the protein CASKEGHSGPPETQYF. The chain combines TRBV7-8 with TRBJ2-5; a weak D match, TRBD2 (6 bases). Germline loops: CDR1 SGHVS, CDR2 FQNEAQ. Between the trimmed V and J ends, which lost 7 bases and 4 bases, there was a span of 22 bases. The CDR3 has 16 residues. Filled out from reference TRBV7-8 and TRBJ2-5, the complete variable domain reads GAGVSQSPRYKVAKRGQDVALRCDPISGHVSLFWYQQALGQGPEFLTYFQNEAQLDKSGLPSDRFFAERPEGSVSTLKIQRTQQEDSAVYLCASKEGHSGPPETQYFGPGTRLLVL.

The CDR3 DNA follows: TGTGCCAGCAGCTTGAGGGCCGGGGAGCTGTTTTTT. This sequence encodes CASSLRAGELFF. This chain joins TRBV7-3 and TRBJ2-2, with a possible D match to TRBD2 (5 bases). V dropped 3 bases and J dropped 6 bases, with 5 bases sitting between them. Germline CDR1 SGHTA, CDR2 FQGTGA. The CDR3 is 12 amino acids.

The chain employs TRBV28 and TRBJ1-5, with D possibly TRBD1 on 6 matching bases. Germline CDR1 and CDR2: MDHEN and SYDVKM. The V end lost 8 bases, the J end lost 2 bases, and 16 bases lay between the germline ends. There are 15 residues in the CDR3. The CDR3 sequence: CASGGPLSGNQPQHF. As DNA, the CDR3 is TGTGCCAGCGGGGGGCCTCTAAGTGGCAATCAGCCCCAGCATTTT. Full variable domain (remainder filled in from reference TRBV28 and TRBJ1-5): DVKVTQSSRYLVKRTGEKVFLECVQDMDHENMFWYRQDPGLGLRLIYFSYDVKMKEKGDIPEGYSVSREKKERFSLILESASTNQTSMYLCASGGPLSGNQPQHFGDGTRLSIL.

The CDR3 DNA sequence: TGTGCCAGCAGCTTAGCATTTCGGGACACGACTAACTATGGCTACACCTTC. Its protein product is CASSLAFRDTTNYGYTF. The genes are TRBV7-8 and TRBJ1-2; tentatively, D is TRBD1 (6 bases). The length of the CDR3 is 17 residues. Per germline, CDR1 SGHVS and CDR2 FQNEAQ. The V and J ends lost 0 bases and 0 bases respectively, with 14 bases between them.

The chain recombines TRBV5-1 with TRBJ2-5, with D perhaps TRBD1 or TRBD2 (5 bases each). V was shortened by 3 bases and J by 0 bases, with 12 bases between the two germline ends. The germline CDR1 and CDR2 sequences are SGHRS and YFSETQ. The CDR3 length is 15 residues. The CDR3 DNA follows: TGCGCCAGCAGCTCCCAAACGGGGCACCAAGAGACCCAGTACTTC. This encodes CASSSQTGHQETQYF.

J is TRBJ1-5 and V is TRBV5-6; the D is unclear. Germline V CDR1 and CDR2: SGHDT, YYEEEE. The V and J ends lost 1 base and 6 bases respectively, with 5 bases between them. This CDR3 region has 12 residues. CDR3 nucleotide sequence: TGTGCCAGCAGCTTGTTAGGTCAGCCCCAGCATTTT. The encoded protein is CASSLLGQPQHF.

This clone was counted ten times or more. The rearrangement links TRBV6-1 to TRBJ2-7; D is unresolved. CDR1 MNHNS and CDR2 SASEGT come from the germline V gene. The CDR3 sequence is 11 residues long. V was cut by 6 bases and J by 3 bases, with 6 bases left in between. The CDR3 reads CASSDFYEQYF. The DNA of the CDR3 is TGTGCCAGCAGCGACTTCTACGAGCAGTACTTC.

The rearrangement uses TRBV5-1 and TRBJ1-5; D perhaps matches TRBD1 (6 bases). Germline loops: CDR1 SGHRS, CDR2 YFSETQ. The length of the CDR3 is 16 residues. Trimming pared 2 bases from V and 0 bases from J, leaving 12 bases between. The CDR3 DNA follows: TGCGCCAGCAGCTTAACAGGGCAAACTAGCAATCAGCCCCAGCATTTT. Protein product: CASSLTGQTSNQPQHF.

The chain links TRBV7-9 to TRBJ2-6; D may correspond to TRBD1 or TRBD2 (5 bases each). Per germline, CDR1 SEHNR and CDR2 FQNEAQ (reference sequence). Trimming shortened V by 5 bases and J by 0 bases, and 11 bases separated the two germline ends. The CDR3 is made up of 16 amino acids. The CDR3 is CASSPRGVSGANVLTF. The DNA for the CDR3 is TGTGCCAGCAGCCCCCGGGGCGTCTCTGGGGCCAACGTCCTGACTTTC.

J is TRBJ1-2 and V is TRBV7-6; D gene unclear. The ends were cut back, 0 bases at V and 6 bases at J, with 11 bases in the middle. CDR3 length: 14 residues. In germline, CDR1 is SGHVS, CDR2 FNYEAQ. The CDR3 coding sequence is TGTGCCAGCAGCTTAGCGTTTGGGTTCGATGGCTACACCTTC. It yields the protein CASSLAFGFDGYTF.

This chain links TRBV10-3 with TRBJ1-5, with TRBD1 matching over 9 bases. Per the germline V gene, CDR1 is ENHRY and CDR2 is SYGVKD. The CDR3 length is 15 residues. The ends lost 0 bases at V and 7 bases at J; junction bases unmatched: 4. CDR3 in amino acids: CAISESGQGYQPQHF. In DNA, the CDR3 is TGTGCCATCAGTGAGTCAGGACAGGGGTACCAGCCCCAGCATTTT.

The CDR3 reads CASSLGLSGNTIYF. The DNA of the CDR3 is TGTGCCAGCAGCTTGGGACTCTCTGGAAACACCATATATTTT. The chain is built from TRBV5-8 and TRBJ1-3; no reliable D call. With 0 bases removed from V and 0 bases from J, the gap between germline ends came to 4 bases. The V gene's germline CDR1 is SGHTS and CDR2 YDEGEE. The CDR3 consists of 14 residues.

The rearrangement uses TRBV15 and TRBJ1-1; unclear D gene. There are 14 residues in the CDR3. CDR1 is LNHNV and CDR2 is YYDKDF in the germline V gene (reference sequence). The V end was cut by 4 bases, the J end by 4 bases, with 13 bases between. The CDR3 nucleotides read TGTGCCACCAGCAAAAAAGACCGATCCACTGAAGCTTTCTTT. Amino acids: CATSKKDRSTEAFF. Drawing the rest from reference TRBV15 and TRBJ1-1, the complete variable domain is DAMVIQNPRYQVTQFGKPVTLSCSQTLNHNVMYWYQQKSSQAPKLLFHYYDKDFNNEADTPDNFQSRRPNTSFCFLDIRSPGLGDTAMYLCATSKKDRSTEAFFGQGTRLTVV.

This chain connects TRBV7-9 to TRBJ2-7; D not certain. Trimming took off 3 bases at V and 2 bases at J, with 5 bases between the two ends. This CDR3 comprises 12 residues. Germline loops: CDR1 SEHNR, CDR2 FQNEAQ (reference sequence). In nucleotides, the CDR3 is TGTGCCAGCAGCTTCGACACCTACGAGCAGTACTTC. It specifies CASSFDTYEQYF.

This rearrangement joins TRBV7-9 to TRBJ2-7, with no clear D. The CDR3 spans 13 residues. Germline values: CDR1 SEHNR, CDR2 FQNEAQ (reference sequence). Trimming cost V 5 bases and J 7 bases, with 15 bases left between them. For the CDR3, the DNA is TGTGCCAGCAGCACCGACCCCCGCTGGGAGCAGTACTTC. Its protein product is CASSTDPRWEQYF.

V usage is TRBV7-8 and J usage is TRBJ1-1; D not certain. Germline V gene data show CDR1 as SGHVS and CDR2 as FQNEAQ. This CDR3 is 13 amino acids long. V was clipped by 5 bases and J by 0 bases, with 7 bases between them. CDR3 sequence (DNA): TGTGCCAGCAGCCTAACCTTGAACACTGAAGCTTTCTTT. It translates to CASSLTLNTEAFF.

This clone was picked up a small number of times. V is TRBV29-1 and J is TRBJ2-1, with 8 bases lining up with TRBD1. Looked up from germline, CDR1 is SQVTM and CDR2 is ANQGSEA. The CDR3 loop spans 16 amino acids. The ends lost 4 bases at V and 0 bases at J; junction bases unmatched: 8. Written as DNA, the CDR3 is TGCAGCGTTGGCCTACGACAGGGGAGCTCCTACAATGAGCAGTTCTTC. The encoded protein is CSVGLRQGSSYNEQFF.

The J gene is TRBJ2-2, the V gene TRBV29-1, with D possibly matching TRBD2 (6 bases). This CDR3 spans 14 amino acids. Per the germline V gene, CDR1 is SQVTM and CDR2 is ANQGSEA. Trimming shortened V by 1 base and J by 2 bases, and 8 bases separated the two germline ends. The DNA for the CDR3 is TGCAGCGTTGAAGCGGGAGCCAACACCGGGGAGCTGTTTTTT. Protein product: CSVEAGANTGELFF.